The text below deals with one T cell receptor beta chain. The source of the sample is a study of radiation and T cells in renal cell carcinoma. The time point was: baseline pretreatment blood. Stated treatment: 15 Gy SBRT to primary tumor, nephrectomy 4 weeks later. Assay: immunoSEQ multiplex PCR; the TCRdb copy retains only in-frame clones and omits some. The table records some 100,000 clones, over 65% of them present only once. The CDR3 consists of 16 residues. Looked up from germline, CDR1 is MDHEN and CDR2 is SYDVKM. The V segment lost 5 bases and the J segment 6 bases; nucleotides outside the gene matches: 16.

Specimen: blood, collected from a patient whose treatment included radiotherapy and nephrectomy. The chain carries TRBV28 and TRBJ2-7; TRBD2 aligns across 7 bases. This receptor was taken from a man aged 55 to 70 with renal cell carcinoma. As DNA, the CDR3 is TGTGCCAGCAGTCCCGTTAGAGTAGCGGGCTTCGGCGAGCAGTACTTC. Translated: CASSPVRVAGFGEQYF. The full variable domain, its missing parts supplied by reference TRBV28 and TRBJ2-7, is DVKVTQSSRYLVKRTGEKVFLECVQDMDHENMFWYRQDPGLGLRLIYFSYDVKMKEKGDIPEGYSVSREKKERFSLILESASTNQTSMYLCASSPVRVAGFGEQYFGPGTRLTVT.